This is a list of T cell receptor beta chains from one sample in a study of blood T cell repertoires in COVID-19. Data came from immunoSEQ multiplex PCR; TCRdb stores just in-frame clones and leaves some out. The table lists about 140,000 clones, 70% to 85% of them singletons. Sequences were obtained from peripheral blood. The receptors here all came from a man between 60 and 75 years old with acute or convalescent COVID-19. Both conserved end residues are part of each CDR3.

v_call: TRBV11-3; j_call: TRBJ2-2; cdr3_aa: CASSSDRGSTGELFF
v_call: TRBV5-1; j_call: TRBJ1-2; cdr3_aa: CASSLPGQGGYGYTF
v_call: TRBV24-1; j_call: TRBJ2-7; cdr3_aa: CATSGGQSYEQYF
v_call: TRBV7-2; j_call: TRBJ1-1; cdr3_aa: CASSLGGVGTEAFF
v_call: TRBV27; j_call: TRBJ2-7; cdr3_aa: CASSFGQGGFYEQYF
v_call: TRBV28; j_call: TRBJ2-3; cdr3_aa: CASSPPPSGTDTQYF
v_call: TRBV19; j_call: TRBJ2-5; cdr3_aa: CASSIGRDRETQYF
v_call: TRBV12-3/TRBV12-4; j_call: TRBJ1-2; cdr3_aa: CASRSSANYGYTF
v_call: TRBV6-5; j_call: TRBJ2-3; cdr3_aa: CASKGVSDTQYF
v_call: TRBV28; j_call: TRBJ2-3; cdr3_aa: CASSLRAGRGSDTQYF
v_call: TRBV15; j_call: TRBJ1-4; cdr3_aa: CATSREALVNEKLFF
v_call: TRBV6-5; j_call: TRBJ1-2; cdr3_aa: CASSSGVRGYTF
v_call: TRBV6-2/TRBV6-3; j_call: TRBJ1-2; cdr3_aa: CASSSQRGYTF
v_call: TRBV4-3; j_call: TRBJ2-1; cdr3_aa: CASSQERSYNEQFF
v_call: TRBV18; j_call: TRBJ2-1; cdr3_aa: CASSDRSNEQFF
v_call: TRBV15; j_call: TRBJ2-3; cdr3_aa: CATSRGLSDTQYF